The 14 T cell receptor beta chains below were found in one sample sequenced in a study of blood T cells in healthy people across ages. A second PCR, run for roughly 6 to 11 cycles, used a sample-barcoded 5' primer plus a J-beta primer mix. TCRdb analysed the 5' RACE reads with MiXCR anew, one entry per CDR3 protein. The sample yields more than 1.4 million distinct CDR3 sequences, 42% seen once. Sequenced material: blood. Receptors originate from a woman aged 18-29 years in good health.

J is TRBJ2-7 and V is TRBV4-1, with D possibly being TRBD1 (6 bases). The germline V and J ends were trimmed by 2 bases and 0 bases, with 11 bases remaining between them. CDR3 length equals 15 residues. The germline V gene has CDR1 MGHRA and CDR2 YSYEKL. The CDR3 DNA reads as TGCGCCAGCAGCCAAACGACAGGATCCTCCTACGAGCAGTACTTC. It translates to CASSQTTGSSYEQYF.

The rearrangement uses TRBV10-3 and TRBJ2-5; TRBD2 might be the D (5 bases). The CDR3 contains 12 residues. Germline CDR1 ENHRY, CDR2 SYGVKD. V dropped 9 bases and J dropped 2 bases, with 10 bases sitting between them. The CDR3 DNA reads as TGTGCCATTGGGCCGGGACAAGAGACCCAGTACTTC. The encoded protein is CAIGPGQETQYF.

The chain links TRBV6-6 to TRBJ2-7; D is perhaps TRBD1 or TRBD2 (6 bases each). The germline gives CDR1 MNHNY, CDR2 SVGAGI (reference sequence). Trimming cost V 7 bases and J 0 bases, with 16 bases left between them. CDR3 length: 15 amino acids. For the CDR3, the DNA is TGTGCCAGCATGGGGGGCGGGGTCCCCTCCTACGAGCAGTACTTC. It translates to CASMGGGVPSYEQYF.

The chain joins TRBV5-1 to TRBJ2-7; TRBD1 might be the D (6 bases). Trimming removed 0 bases from V and 4 bases from J, with 14 bases in between. Germline CDR1 is SGHRS and CDR2 is YFSETQ. The length of the CDR3 is 15 residues. The CDR3, as DNA: TGCGCCAGCAGCTTGGGACCGGGACAAATTTACGAGCAGTACTTC. This encodes CASSLGPGQIYEQYF.

V and J are TRBV6-5 and TRBJ1-1; 8 bases agree with TRBD1. The junction had 4 bases not matched to a gene; V was cut back by 3 bases and J by 4 bases. This CDR3 contains 14 residues. CDR1 and CDR2 (germline): MNHEY, SVGAGI. This CDR3 is CASSYPGGFTEAFF. CDR3 coding DNA: TGTGCCAGCAGTTATCCAGGGGGCTTCACTGAAGCTTTCTTT.

The chain carries TRBV6-5 and TRBJ2-7; D uncertain. The germline V gene encodes CDR1 MNHEY and CDR2 SVGAGI. The CDR3 contains 15 residues. V was pared by 0 bases and J by 2 bases, with 11 bases between. This CDR3 is CASSYSPDGPYEQYF. CDR3 sequence (DNA): TGTGCCAGCAGTTACTCTCCCGACGGGCCCTACGAGCAGTACTTC.

The genes are TRBV11-2 and TRBJ2-1; D perhaps matches TRBD2 (6 bases). The CDR3 spans 16 residues. Germline CDR1 SGHAT, CDR2 FQNNGV. Trimming took off 6 bases at V and 0 bases at J, with 15 bases between the two ends. CDR3: CASSILAVSSYNEQFF. CDR3 DNA: TGTGCCAGCAGTATTTTAGCGGTAAGCTCCTACAATGAGCAGTTCTTC. The full variable domain, with the rest looked up from reference TRBV11-2 and TRBJ2-1, is EAGVAQSPRYKIIEKRQSVAFWCNPISGHATLYWYQQILGQGPKLLIQFQNNGVVDDSQLPKDRFSAERLKGVDSTLKIQPAKLEDSAVYLCASSILAVSSYNEQFFGPGTRLTVL.

This clonotype was seen ten or more times. The V gene is TRBV29-1, the J gene TRBJ2-3; D not certain. The V gene lost 6 bases and the J gene lost 3 bases, with 16 bases spanning the gap. The germline CDR1 and CDR2 sequences are SQVTM and ANQGSEA. This CDR3 contains 14 residues. CDR3 DNA sequence: TGCAGCGTCCTGCCGGGCCTTGGGACAGATACGCAGTATTTT. It specifies CSVLPGLGTDTQYF.

The chain uses TRBV7-8 and TRBJ2-1; no clear D gene. This CDR3 spans 14 amino acids. V was clipped by 1 base and J by 9 bases, with 13 bases between them. Germline V gene lookup returns CDR1 SGHVS and CDR2 FQNEAQ. CDR3 amino acids: CASSLDTAVGEQFF. CDR3 bases: TGTGCCAGCAGCTTAGATACTGCCGTCGGTGAGCAGTTCTTC.

This sequence joins TRBV12-3 or TRBV12-4 and TRBJ2-7; D is uncertain. Deletions cut 5 bases from V and 0 bases from J, with 14 bases between. CDR3 size: 15 residues. The CDR3 nucleotides read TGTGCCAGCAGTCCCTCGAGACACAGCTCCTACGAGCAGTACTTC. Its translation: CASSPSRHSSYEQYF.

The chain combines TRBV7-2 with TRBJ2-1; D gene uncertain. CDR1 and CDR2 from the germline V gene are SGHTA and FQGNSA. The CDR3 totals 13 residues. Trimming took off 2 bases at V and 10 bases at J, with 12 bases between the two ends. The CDR3 loop reads CASSLQPFGEQFF. CDR3 nucleotides: TGTGCCAGCAGCTTACAACCCTTCGGGGAGCAGTTCTTC. Supplemented by reference TRBV7-2 and TRBJ2-1, the full variable domain reads GAGVSQSPSNKVTEKGKDVELRCDPISGHTALYWYRQSLGQGLEFLIYFQGNSAPDKSGLPSDRFSAERTGGSVSTLTIQRTQQEDSAVYLCASSLQPFGEQFFGPGTRLTVL.

Remarks on this clonotype: A much larger clone lies one base from this, so it may be a read error. This chain uses TRBV29-1 with TRBJ2-7; TRBD2 is a possible D gene (5 bases). Trimming shortened V by 7 bases and J by 3 bases, and 10 bases separated the two germline ends. CDR1 is SQVTM and CDR2 is ANQGSEA in the germline V gene. This CDR3 is built from 11 residues. As DNA, the CDR3 is TGCAGCGGTAGGGAGATCTACGAGCAGTACTTC. Translated: CSGREIYEQYF.

The V call is TRBV6-5, the J call TRBJ2-3, with 7 bases aligning to TRBD2. Trimming took 5 bases from V and 0 from J; bases not matched to a gene: 5. Germline-derived CDR1 and CDR2 are MNHEY and SVGAGI. The CDR3 is 15 amino acids. The CDR3 reads CASSTWGLSTDTQYF. In DNA, the CDR3 is TGTGCCAGCAGTACCTGGGGACTAAGCACAGATACGCAGTATTTT.

This clonotype was counted only a few times. This chain connects TRBV7-2 to TRBJ1-5; D remains unclear. This CDR3 is 15 amino acids long. Germline V gene lookup returns CDR1 SGHTA and CDR2 FQGNSA. The germline V and J ends were trimmed by 5 bases and 5 bases, with 16 bases remaining between them. The CDR3 loop reads CASSETSVAYQPQHF. The DNA of the CDR3 is TGTGCCAGCAGCGAAACATCGGTTGCGTATCAGCCCCAGCATTTT.